The rows below give T cell receptor beta chains drawn from one sample of a study of T cell responses to AZD1222 COVID-19 vaccine. Repertoires were generated with immunoSEQ multiplex PCR, while TCRdb's copy carries only in-frame clones and drops some. The sample contains some 84,000 clones, roughly 85% of which appear only once. The material sequenced was peripheral blood, taken 28 days after the second AZD1222 dose. All receptors derive from an adult who received the AZD1222 COVID-19 vaccine. Each CDR3 is given with its conserved first and last residue. Fields, in order: D gene, J gene, clone size, V gene, CDR3 protein, CDR3 DNA. A D gene is named only where the DNA matches it firmly. Part of the rows lack a size; the others show once, few, many or a class for expanded clones.

D: .; J: TRBJ1-6; size: .; V: TRBV5-5; CDR3: CASSLEQNYNSPLHF; DNA: TGTGCCAGCAGCTTGGAACAGAACTATAATTCACCCCTCCACTTT
D: .; J: TRBJ2-7; size: .; V: TRBV6-5; CDR3: CASSYSRAHEQYF; DNA: TGTGCCAGCAGTTACTCGAGGGCGCACGAGCAGTACTTC
D: .; J: TRBJ2-7; size: .; V: TRBV5-6; CDR3: CASSQNYEQYF; DNA: TGTGCCAGCAGCCAAAACTACGAGCAGTACTTC
D: TRBD2; J: TRBJ2-7; size: .; V: TRBV6-5; CDR3: CACSGGYEQYF; DNA: TGTGCCTGTAGCGGGGGCTACGAGCAGTACTTC
D: .; J: TRBJ2-2; size: .; V: TRBV7-2; CDR3: CASTPNLGGGELFF; DNA: TGTGCCAGCACCCCAAACCTGGGGGGCGGGGAGCTGTTTTTT
D: .; J: TRBJ2-7; size: .; V: TRBV5-8; CDR3: CASSFRAGPYEQYF; DNA: TGTGCCAGCAGCTTTAGGGCAGGGCCCTACGAGCAGTACTTC
D: TRBD1; J: TRBJ2-2; size: .; V: TRBV28; CDR3: CASTDRGGELFF; DNA: TGTGCCAGCACCGACAGGGGCGGGGAGCTGTTTTTT
D: .; J: TRBJ2-5; size: .; V: TRBV7-8; CDR3: CASSLYPGTETQYF; DNA: TGTGCCAGCAGCTTATATCCAGGGACAGAGACCCAGTACTTC
D: .; J: TRBJ1-1; size: .; V: TRBV13; CDR3: CASSLVGAGTEAFF; DNA: TGTGCCAGCAGCTTAGTGGGGGCCGGCACTGAAGCTTTCTTT
D: TRBD1; J: TRBJ1-1; size: .; V: TRBV19; CDR3: CASSPGTGRNTEAFF; DNA: TGTGCCAGTAGTCCGGGGACAGGGAGAAACACTGAAGCTTTCTTT
D: .; J: TRBJ2-1; size: .; V: TRBV5-5; CDR3: CASSLVGRSNEQFF; DNA: TGTGCCAGCAGCCTCGTAGGGCGCAGTAATGAGCAGTTCTTC
D: TRBD2; J: TRBJ2-5; size: .; V: TRBV7-8; CDR3: CASSLGGWGGQETQYF; DNA: TGTGCCAGCAGCTTAGGCGGTTGGGGGGGACAAGAGACCCAGTACTTC
D: .; J: TRBJ1-5; size: .; V: TRBV6-5; CDR3: CASSLQGGSNQPQHF; DNA: TGTGCCAGCAGTTTGCAGGGTGGCAGCAATCAGCCCCAGCATTTT
D: .; J: TRBJ2-5; size: .; V: TRBV6-5; CDR3: CASYDREVQETQYF; DNA: TGTGCCAGTTATGACAGGGAGGTCCAAGAGACCCAGTACTTC
D: .; J: TRBJ1-3; size: .; V: TRBV12-3/TRBV12-4; CDR3: CASREGVRTIYF; DNA: TGTGCCAGCAGGGAGGGGGTTCGGACCATATATTTT
D: TRBD1; J: TRBJ1-1; size: .; V: TRBV9; CDR3: CASSVVDRGSTEAFF; DNA: TGTGCCAGCAGCGTAGTGGACAGGGGATCCACTGAAGCTTTCTTT
D: .; J: TRBJ1-1; size: once; V: TRBV7-6; CDR3: CASSRQTPPVNTEAFF; DNA: TGTGCCAGCAGCCGTCAGACACCTCCTGTGAACACTGAAGCTTTCTTT
D: .; J: TRBJ1-2; size: .; V: TRBV6-1; CDR3: CASSEAGGPGGYTF; DNA: TGTGCCAGCAGTGAAGCGGGGGGCCCGGGGGGCTACACCTTC
D: .; J: TRBJ2-7; size: .; V: TRBV18; CDR3: CASSPVGGGSYEQYF; DNA: TGTGCCAGCTCACCCGTTGGAGGGGGGTCCTACGAGCAGTACTTC
D: TRBD1; J: TRBJ1-5; size: .; V: TRBV10-2; CDR3: CASNTGGGGQPQHF; DNA: TGCGCCAGCAACACAGGGGGCGGGGGGCAGCCCCAGCATTTT
D: .; J: TRBJ1-4; size: .; V: TRBV24-1; CDR3: CATSDGVEKLFF; DNA: TGTGCCACCAGTGATGGCGTTGAAAAACTGTTTTTT
D: .; J: TRBJ1-2; size: .; V: TRBV18; CDR3: CASSPGREVYGYTF; DNA: TGTGCCAGCTCACCCGGTAGGGAGGTCTATGGCTACACCTTC
D: .; J: TRBJ1-6; size: .; V: TRBV12-5; CDR3: CASGAGLRDSPLHF; DNA: TGTGCTAGTGGTGCGGGACTGCGGGATTCACCCCTCCACTTT
D: TRBD1; J: TRBJ1-4; size: .; V: TRBV5-1; CDR3: CASSGQGAVNEKLFF; DNA: TGCGCCAGCAGCGGTCAGGGGGCCGTTAATGAAAAACTGTTTTTT
D: .; J: TRBJ1-4; size: .; V: TRBV7-2; CDR3: CASSAARVGGEKLFF; DNA: TGTGCCAGCAGCGCGGCTAGGGTAGGCGGTGAAAAACTGTTTTTT
D: .; J: TRBJ2-7; size: .; V: TRBV6-2/TRBV6-3; CDR3: CASTPSPHTSYEQYF; DNA: TGTGCCAGCACCCCAAGTCCCCACACTTCCTACGAGCAGTACTTC
D: .; J: TRBJ1-5; size: .; V: TRBV7-9; CDR3: CASSSGWGNQPQHF; DNA: TGTGCCAGCAGCTCGGGATGGGGCAATCAGCCCCAGCATTTT
D: TRBD2; J: TRBJ2-7; size: .; V: TRBV28; CDR3: CASSMPGGSSYEQYF; DNA: TGTGCCAGCAGCATGCCGGGGGGGTCGAGTTACGAGCAGTACTTC
D: TRBD1; J: TRBJ2-7; size: .; V: TRBV11-1; CDR3: CASSLVTGDYNEQYF; DNA: TGTGCCAGCAGCTTAGTAACAGGGGATTACAACGAGCAGTACTTC
D: TRBD1; J: TRBJ2-5; size: .; V: TRBV5-1; CDR3: CASSLGGQANQETQYF; DNA: TGCGCCAGCAGCTTGGGGGGACAGGCGAACCAAGAGACCCAGTACTTC
D: .; J: TRBJ2-3; size: .; V: TRBV24-1; CDR3: CATSAYRAPDTQYF; DNA: TGTGCCACCAGTGCCTACAGGGCCCCAGATACGCAGTATTTT
D: TRBD1; J: TRBJ1-4; size: .; V: TRBV11-2; CDR3: CASTTAAGGEKLFF; DNA: TGTGCCAGCACCACGGCCGCAGGGGGTGAAAAACTGTTTTTT
D: .; J: TRBJ2-7; size: .; V: TRBV10-2; CDR3: CASSQGYEQYF; DNA: TGCGCCAGCAGTCAAGGGTACGAGCAGTACTTC
D: .; J: TRBJ1-4; size: .; V: TRBV10-3; CDR3: CAISDRPTNEKLFF; DNA: TGTGCCATCAGTGACCGGCCAACTAATGAAAAACTGTTTTTT
D: TRBD1; J: TRBJ2-7; size: once; V: TRBV19; CDR3: CASSILAGGSYEQYF; DNA: TGTGCCAGTAGTATATTGGCAGGGGGAAGCTACGAGCAGTACTTC
D: .; J: TRBJ1-3; size: once; V: TRBV28; CDR3: CASSLDRSGNTIYF; DNA: TGTGCCAGCAGCTTAGACAGATCTGGAAACACCATATATTTT
D: TRBD1; J: TRBJ2-7; size: .; V: TRBV29-1; CDR3: CSVGQGETYEQYF; DNA: TGCAGCGTTGGACAGGGAGAAACCTACGAGCAGTACTTC
D: .; J: TRBJ1-2; size: .; V: TRBV5-6; CDR3: CASSLQGPTYGYTF; DNA: TGTGCCAGCAGCTTGCAGGGCCCGACTTATGGCTACACCTTC
D: .; J: TRBJ2-7; size: .; V: TRBV2; CDR3: CAIWTTRYEQYF; DNA: TGTGCCATCTGGACTACCCGTTACGAGCAGTACTTC
D: TRBD2; J: TRBJ2-3; size: .; V: TRBV7-2; CDR3: CASSLNRAGGGDTQYF; DNA: TGTGCCAGCAGCTTAAACCGTGCGGGGGGAGGGGATACGCAGTATTTT
D: TRBD2; J: TRBJ2-1; size: .; V: TRBV18; CDR3: CASSLTSGENEQFF; DNA: TGTGCCAGCTCACTGACTAGCGGGGAAAATGAGCAGTTCTTC
D: TRBD1; J: TRBJ1-1; size: .; V: TRBV5-1; CDR3: CASSLEPYGTGTFRGAFF; DNA: TGCGCCAGCAGCTTGGAACCGTATGGGACAGGGACCTTTCGGGGGGCTTTCTTT